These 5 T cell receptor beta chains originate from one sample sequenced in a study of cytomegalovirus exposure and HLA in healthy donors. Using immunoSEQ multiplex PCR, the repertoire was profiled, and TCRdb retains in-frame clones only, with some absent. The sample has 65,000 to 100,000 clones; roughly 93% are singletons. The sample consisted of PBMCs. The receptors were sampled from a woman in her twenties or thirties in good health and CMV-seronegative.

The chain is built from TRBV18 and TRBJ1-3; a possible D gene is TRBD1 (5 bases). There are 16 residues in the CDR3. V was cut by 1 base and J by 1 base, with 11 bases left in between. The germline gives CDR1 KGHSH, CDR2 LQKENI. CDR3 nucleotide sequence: TGTGCCAGCTCACCACTAGCAGGGAGGTCTGGAAACACCATATATTTT. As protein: CASSPLAGRSGNTIYF.

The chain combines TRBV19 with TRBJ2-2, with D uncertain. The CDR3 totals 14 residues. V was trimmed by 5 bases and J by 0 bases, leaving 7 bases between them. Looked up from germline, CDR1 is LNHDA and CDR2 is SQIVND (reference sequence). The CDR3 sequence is CASSDTTNTGELFF. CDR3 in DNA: TGTGCCAGTAGTGACACCACGAACACCGGGGAGCTGTTTTTT.

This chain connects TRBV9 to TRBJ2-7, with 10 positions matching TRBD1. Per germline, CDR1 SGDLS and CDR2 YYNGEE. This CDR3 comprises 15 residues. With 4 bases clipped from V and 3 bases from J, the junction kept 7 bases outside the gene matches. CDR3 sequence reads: CASSRGTGEYYEQYF. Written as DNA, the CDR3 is TGTGCCAGCAGCAGAGGGACAGGGGAATACTACGAGCAGTACTTC.

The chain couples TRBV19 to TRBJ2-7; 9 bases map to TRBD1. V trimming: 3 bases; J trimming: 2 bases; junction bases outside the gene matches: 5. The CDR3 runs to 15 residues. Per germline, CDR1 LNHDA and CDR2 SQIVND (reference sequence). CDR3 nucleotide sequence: TGTGCCAGTAGTATTGGAGGACAGGGGACCTACGAGCAGTACTTC. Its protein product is CASSIGGQGTYEQYF.

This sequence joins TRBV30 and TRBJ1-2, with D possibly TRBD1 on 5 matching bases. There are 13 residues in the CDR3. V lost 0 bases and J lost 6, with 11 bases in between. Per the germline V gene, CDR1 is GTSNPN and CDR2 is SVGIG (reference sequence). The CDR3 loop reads CAWSVGGSDGYTF. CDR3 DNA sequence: TGTGCCTGGAGTGTCGGGGGATCGGATGGCTACACCTTC.